This is a list of T cell receptor beta chains from one sample in a study of blood T cell repertoires in COVID-19. Using immunoSEQ multiplex PCR, the repertoire was profiled, and TCRdb retains in-frame clones only, with some absent. Of 200,000 to 250,000 clones in the sample, approximately 85% were seen once. Sequences were obtained from peripheral blood. Receptor source: an elderly woman with COVID-19, enrolled during active disease. Each CDR3 is given with its conserved first and last residue. Fields, in order: V gene, clone size, J gene, D gene, CDR3 DNA, CDR3 protein. The D gene is left open where the match is weak. Size is omitted from some rows. Given values are once, few, many or a class for expanded clones.

V gene: TRBV3-1/TRBV3-2
clone size: -
J gene: TRBJ1-2
D gene: TRBD1
CDR3 DNA: TGTGCCAGCAGCCAAGGGCAGGGGGCGCGTTATGGCTACACCTTC
CDR3 protein: CASSQGQGARYGYTF

V gene: TRBV20-1
clone size: -
J gene: TRBJ1-2
D gene: -
CDR3 DNA: TGCAGTGCTGAGGGGGAGGGGCATACCTTC
CDR3 protein: CSAEGEGHTF

V gene: TRBV30
clone size: -
J gene: TRBJ1-5
D gene: TRBD1
CDR3 DNA: TGTGCCTGGAGTGGAGGGGGCAGTCAGCCCCAGCATTTT
CDR3 protein: CAWSGGGSQPQHF

V gene: TRBV19
clone size: -
J gene: TRBJ1-1
D gene: -
CDR3 DNA: TGTGCCAGTAGTCGACCTCCAGGGGTAGCTGAAGCTTTCTTT
CDR3 protein: CASSRPPGVAEAFF

V gene: TRBV18
clone size: -
J gene: TRBJ1-3
D gene: -
CDR3 DNA: TGTGCCAGCTCACCACGCGGGGGGGACTCTGGAAACACCATATATTTT
CDR3 protein: CASSPRGGDSGNTIYF

V gene: TRBV5-6
clone size: -
J gene: TRBJ2-5
D gene: TRBD1
CDR3 DNA: TGTGCCAGCAGCGTTGGGACAGGGGTCCCCCAAGAGACCCAGTACTTC
CDR3 protein: CASSVGTGVPQETQYF

V gene: TRBV6-1
clone size: few
J gene: TRBJ1-2
D gene: -
CDR3 DNA: TGTGCCAGCAGTGAAAGCCTAGGCTACACCTTC
CDR3 protein: CASSESLGYTF

V gene: TRBV4-3
clone size: -
J gene: TRBJ2-2
D gene: TRBD2
CDR3 DNA: TGCGCCAGCAGCCAGCTGGGGGTAGCGGGAGCCCGCGCGAACACCGGGGAGCTGTTTTTT
CDR3 protein: CASSQLGVAGARANTGELFF

V gene: TRBV12-3/TRBV12-4
clone size: -
J gene: TRBJ1-1
D gene: -
CDR3 DNA: TGTGCCAGCACCTCATACAGAAACACTGAAGCTTTCTTT
CDR3 protein: CASTSYRNTEAFF

V gene: TRBV4-2
clone size: -
J gene: TRBJ1-1
D gene: TRBD1
CDR3 DNA: TGTGCCAGCAGCCAGACAGGACAGGGGGGCACTGAAGCTTTCTTT
CDR3 protein: CASSQTGQGGTEAFF

V gene: TRBV12-5
clone size: -
J gene: TRBJ1-5
D gene: -
CDR3 DNA: TGTGCTAGTGGTTTGGTTCGCCTCCCGAAACAGGGCCTTTATAGCAATCAGCCCCAGCATTTT
CDR3 protein: CASGLVRLPKQGLYSNQPQHF

V gene: TRBV11-3
clone size: -
J gene: TRBJ2-3
D gene: -
CDR3 DNA: TGTGCCAGCAGCGCGGGACAGCAAACAGATACGCAGTATTTT
CDR3 protein: CASSAGQQTDTQYF

V gene: TRBV5-1
clone size: once
J gene: TRBJ2-4
D gene: -
CDR3 DNA: TGCGCCAGCAGCTTGGCCGGCTACCCAGGTTATAACATTCAGTACTTC
CDR3 protein: CASSLAGYPGYNIQYF

V gene: TRBV27
clone size: -
J gene: TRBJ2-3
D gene: TRBD2
CDR3 DNA: TGTGCCAGCAGTTTCAGGCCAGGGGGACTAGCGGGAGCCGATACGCAGTATTTT
CDR3 protein: CASSFRPGGLAGADTQYF

V gene: TRBV28
clone size: -
J gene: TRBJ1-4
D gene: TRBD1
CDR3 DNA: TGTGCCAGCAGGGCGACCAGGGGGCAACTGTTTTTT
CDR3 protein: CASRATRGQLFF

V gene: TRBV28
clone size: -
J gene: TRBJ2-7
D gene: -
CDR3 DNA: TGTGCCAGCAGTTTGCCAGCGGGCGTTAACTCCTACGAGCAGTACTTC
CDR3 protein: CASSLPAGVNSYEQYF

V gene: TRBV18
clone size: -
J gene: TRBJ2-2
D gene: TRBD2
CDR3 DNA: TGTGCCAGCTCAACCGGGGGGGACGTGTGGCTGTTTTTT
CDR3 protein: CASSTGGDVWLFF

V gene: TRBV7-9
clone size: -
J gene: TRBJ2-3
D gene: TRBD2
CDR3 DNA: TGTGCCAGCAGGCTGGGACTAGGAGGAGATACGCAGTATTTT
CDR3 protein: CASRLGLGGDTQYF

V gene: TRBV30
clone size: -
J gene: TRBJ1-1
D gene: -
CDR3 DNA: TGTGCCTGGAGTGTACGAGGAGACACTGAAGCTTTCTTT
CDR3 protein: CAWSVRGDTEAFF

V gene: TRBV12-2
clone size: -
J gene: TRBJ2-5
D gene: -
CDR3 DNA: TGTGCAAGTCGCTGGTCGACTAGCGGGAGTAGGGAGACCCAGTACTTC
CDR3 protein: CASRWSTSGSRETQYF

V gene: TRBV10-3
clone size: -
J gene: TRBJ1-6
D gene: TRBD1
CDR3 DNA: TGTGCCATCAGTGAGGGAGGCGCGGGACAGGGCTATAATTCACCCCTCCACTTT
CDR3 protein: CAISEGGAGQGYNSPLHF